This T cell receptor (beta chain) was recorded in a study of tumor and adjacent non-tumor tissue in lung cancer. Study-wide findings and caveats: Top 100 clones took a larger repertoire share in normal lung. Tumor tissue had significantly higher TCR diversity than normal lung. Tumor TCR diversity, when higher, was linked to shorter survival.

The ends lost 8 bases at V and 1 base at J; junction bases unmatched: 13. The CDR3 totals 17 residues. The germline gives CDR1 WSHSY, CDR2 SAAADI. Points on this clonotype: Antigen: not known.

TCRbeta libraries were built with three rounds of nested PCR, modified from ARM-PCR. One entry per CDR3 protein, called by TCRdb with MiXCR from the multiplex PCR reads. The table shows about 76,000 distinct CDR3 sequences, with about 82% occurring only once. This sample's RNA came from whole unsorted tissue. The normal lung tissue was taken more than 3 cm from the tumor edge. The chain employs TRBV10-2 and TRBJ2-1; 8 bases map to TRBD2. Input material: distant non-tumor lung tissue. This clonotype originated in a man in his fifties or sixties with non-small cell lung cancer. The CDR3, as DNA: TGCGCCAGCGAGGAGACTAACGGGAGGGAATCCTACAATGAGCAGTTCTTC. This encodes CASEETNGRESYNEQFF.